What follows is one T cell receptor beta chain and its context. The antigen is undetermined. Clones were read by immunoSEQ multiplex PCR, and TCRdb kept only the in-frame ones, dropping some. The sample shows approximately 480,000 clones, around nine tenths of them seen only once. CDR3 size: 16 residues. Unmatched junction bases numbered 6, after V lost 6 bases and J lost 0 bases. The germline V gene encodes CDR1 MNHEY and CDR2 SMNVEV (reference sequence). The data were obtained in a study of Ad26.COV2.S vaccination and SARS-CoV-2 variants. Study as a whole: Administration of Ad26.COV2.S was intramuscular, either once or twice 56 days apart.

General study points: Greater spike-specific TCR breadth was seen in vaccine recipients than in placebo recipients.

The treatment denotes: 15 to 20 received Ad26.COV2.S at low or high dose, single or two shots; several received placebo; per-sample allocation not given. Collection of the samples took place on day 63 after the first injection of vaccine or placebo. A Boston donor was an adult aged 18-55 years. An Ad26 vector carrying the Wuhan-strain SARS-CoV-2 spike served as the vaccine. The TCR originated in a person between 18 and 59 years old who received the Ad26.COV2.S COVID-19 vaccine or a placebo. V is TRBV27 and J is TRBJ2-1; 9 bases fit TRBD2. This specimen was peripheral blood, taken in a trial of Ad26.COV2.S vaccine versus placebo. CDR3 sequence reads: CASRKNSGSSYNEQFF. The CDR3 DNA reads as TGTGCCAGCAGGAAAAATAGCGGGAGCTCCTACAATGAGCAGTTCTTC.